This entry describes one T cell receptor beta chain. What it binds is not known. The data were taken from a study of regulatory T cells in long-lasting Graves disease. Study as a whole: Positive TSH receptor antibodies alongside over 5 years of antithyroid drugs were what marked Graves' disease as persistent. Study-level findings and limits: TRBV28, TRBJ1-2 and TRBJ2-5 emerged as the favored segments in persistent disease. New patients shared fewer public clonotypes (approximately 1,000) than persistent patients did (more than 2,500). TCR diversity in persistent Graves' patients was below that of newly diagnosed ones.

V was clipped by 5 bases and J by 6 bases, with 20 bases between them. The CDR3 has 16 residues. Per germline, CDR1 ENHRY and CDR2 SYGVKD. Time point reported: persistent/refractory GD, antithyroid drugs over 5 years with positive TRAb. The TCR library was prepared using RNA isolated from PBMCs. In building TCR beta libraries, iRepertoire HTBI primers were used together with Arm-PCR of CDR3 regions. TCRdb fed the multiplex PCR reads into MiXCR, producing one record per CDR3 protein. The table lists a few hundred thousand distinct CDR3 sequences, around 20% of them singletons. The genes are TRBV10-3 and TRBJ2-1; TRBD1 or TRBD2 may be the D gene (5 bases each). The sample consisted of peripheral blood mononuclear cells (PBMCs), taken when the disease was refractory, from a patient treated with antithyroid drugs. The source of this sequence is a female donor with Graves disease. CDR3 nucleotide sequence: TGTGCCATCAGTCTACTCGGAGACACTGGGGGCAATGAGCAGTTCTTC. This encodes CAISLLGDTGGNEQFF.